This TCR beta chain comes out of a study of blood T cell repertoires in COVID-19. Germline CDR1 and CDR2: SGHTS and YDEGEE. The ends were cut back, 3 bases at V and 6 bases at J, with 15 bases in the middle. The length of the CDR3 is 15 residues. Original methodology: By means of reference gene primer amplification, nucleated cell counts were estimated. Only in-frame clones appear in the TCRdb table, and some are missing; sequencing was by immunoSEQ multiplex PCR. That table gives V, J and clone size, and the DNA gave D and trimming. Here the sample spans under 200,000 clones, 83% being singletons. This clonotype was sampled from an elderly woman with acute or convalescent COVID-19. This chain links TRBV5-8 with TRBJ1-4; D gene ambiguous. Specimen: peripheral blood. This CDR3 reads CASSSAVQSYEKLFF. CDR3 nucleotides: TGTGCCAGCAGCTCGGCCGTACAGTCTTATGAAAAACTGTTTTTT.